Below are 30 T cell receptor beta chains sequenced from a single sample in a study of T cell changes during pregnancy in multiple sclerosis (dated by TCRdb to 2018 to 2020). The library came from the immunoSEQ multiplex PCR assay. TCRdb holds this immuneACCESS table with in-frame rearrangements only. Some clones are missing; in checked studies, unresolved V genes explain under half, and the rest has no known cause. The sample table records approximately 57,000 clones; 92% of these occur just once. The biggest ten clones account for roughly 0.19% of the sample. The sample in question was CD4+ T cells from peripheral blood mononuclear cells, obtained in the second trimester of pregnancy. These receptor sequences come from a female donor with multiple sclerosis, enrolled in a pregnancy study.

This chain links TRBV5-6 with TRBJ2-5; tentative D call: TRBD2 (5 bases). With 6 bases removed from V and 4 bases from J, the gap between germline ends came to 22 bases. Germline V gene lookup returns CDR1 SGHDT and CDR2 YYEEEE. The CDR3 has 16 residues. The DNA of the CDR3 is TGTGCCAGCAACCCCTACGGAGGAGAGGCCCGAGAGACCCAGTACTTC. It codes for CASNPYGGEARETQYF.

This rearrangement joins TRBV6-1 to TRBJ2-1; TRBD2 might be the D (5 bases). Per the germline V gene, CDR1 is MNHNS and CDR2 is SASEGT. V was clipped by 2 bases and J by 4 bases, with 12 bases between them. The CDR3 runs to 15 residues. The CDR3 DNA is TGTGCCAGCAGTGAACCCGGGAAAGGATACAATGAGCAGTTCTTC. Protein: CASSEPGKGYNEQFF.

V is TRBV5-6 and J is TRBJ1-6, with 7 bases that match TRBD1. Trimming removed 1 base from V and 9 bases from J; junction bases left unmatched: 4. The CDR3 runs 14 residues. The germline V gene encodes CDR1 SGHDT and CDR2 YYEEEE. The CDR3 protein is CASSLLGGLSPLHF. The CDR3 nucleotides read TGTGCCAGCAGCTTGCTAGGGGGCCTTTCACCCCTCCACTTT.

The chain has TRBV5-4 and TRBJ1-2; D is ambiguous. The length of the CDR3 is 15 residues. In germline, CDR1 is SGHNT, CDR2 YYREEE (reference sequence). V dropped 4 bases and J dropped 4 bases, with 17 bases sitting between them. In nucleotides, the CDR3 is TGTGCCAGCAGCCTCGAGATGGGCCTACCCTATGGCTACACCTTC. This translates into CASSLEMGLPYGYTF. Based on the CDR3 plus reference TRBV5-4 and TRBJ1-2, the full variable domain is ETGVTQSPTHLIKTRGQQVTLRCSSQSGHNTVSWYQQALGQGPQFIFQYYREEENGRGNFPPRFSGLQFPNYSSELNVNALELDDSALYLCASSLEMGLPYGYTFGSGTRLTVV.

DNA of the CDR3: TGTGCCAGCAGCCAAACGGGACAGGGGTACACCATATATTTT. Its translation is CASSQTGQGYTIYF. V gene TRBV5-6 combines with J gene TRBJ1-3, with 10 bases that match TRBD1. The CDR3 contains 14 residues. The J segment lost 8 bases and the V segment lost 4 bases, leaving 6 bases of the junction unmatched. Looked up from germline, CDR1 is SGHDT and CDR2 is YYEEEE.

The chain joins TRBV19 to TRBJ2-7, with 9 bases fitting TRBD1. J was trimmed by 5 bases and V by 5 bases; bases with no gene match: 4. The germline V gene has CDR1 LNHDA and CDR2 SQIVND (reference sequence). The CDR3 covers 13 residues. CDR3 region: CASSYTGGHEQYF. CDR3 in DNA: TGTGCCAGTAGTTACACAGGGGGCCACGAGCAGTACTTC.

This clone was seen a single time. The chain joins TRBV27 to TRBJ1-2, with a tentative D call TRBD1 (5 bases). Germline V gene lookup returns CDR1 MNHEY and CDR2 SMNVEV (reference sequence). This CDR3 spans 13 amino acids. With 2 bases removed from V and 1 base from J, the gap between germline ends came to 5 bases. Here the CDR3 reads CASSLQGNYGYTF. CDR3 in DNA: TGTGCCAGCAGTTTACAGGGTAACTATGGCTACACCTTC.

V gene TRBV28 combines with J gene TRBJ2-3, with 9 bases fitting TRBD2. The CDR3 spans 16 residues. V lost 2 bases and J lost 4; bases outside the gene matches: 7. The germline V gene encodes CDR1 MDHEN and CDR2 SYDVKM. CDR3 DNA sequence: TGTGCCAGCAGTTTAATTCGGGCGGGAGGGCCAGATACGCAGTATTTT. This codes for CASSLIRAGGPDTQYF.

The CDR3 coding sequence is TGTGCCAGCAGCCCGACAGGTGCTGAAGCTTTCTTT. Its translation: CASSPTGAEAFF. V is TRBV7-3 and J is TRBJ1-1, with D perhaps matching TRBD1 (6 bases). Germline-derived CDR1 and CDR2 are SGHTA and FQGTGA. CDR3 size: 12 residues. Trimming cost V 5 bases and J 6 bases, with 10 bases left between them.

This clone was found once. The chain is built from TRBV6-1 and TRBJ2-3; 14 positions agree with TRBD2. CDR3 length: 17 amino acids. Germline CDR1 reads MNHNS; CDR2 reads SASEGT. V dropped 3 bases and J dropped 2; count of bases not matched to a gene: 4. CDR3 DNA: TGTGCCAGCAGTGACCGGGGACTAGCGGGGGCCACAGATACGCAGTATTTT. Protein sequence: CASSDRGLAGATDTQYF.

This rearrangement joins TRBV6-1 to TRBJ2-3; no reliable D call. This CDR3 has 14 amino acids. CDR1 MNHNS and CDR2 SASEGT come from the germline V gene. With 7 bases removed from V and 4 bases from J, the gap between germline ends came to 15 bases. The CDR3 coding sequence is TGTGCCAGCACCCAGTCTAGGTCCCCAGATACGCAGTATTTT. Amino acids: CASTQSRSPDTQYF.

This clone appeared once. The CDR3 reads CASSPGLRGTEAFF. The CDR3 DNA is TGTGCCAGTAGTCCGGGTCTCCGGGGGACTGAAGCTTTCTTT. The chain joins TRBV19 to TRBJ1-1, with a weak D call TRBD1 (5 bases). Germline V gene sequence: CDR1 LNHDA, CDR2 SQIVND (reference sequence). The CDR3 totals 14 residues. Trimming took 5 bases from V and 5 from J, leaving 15 bases between them. The whole variable domain, remainder taken from reference TRBV19 and TRBJ1-1, is DGGITQSPKYLFRKEGQNVTLSCEQNLNHDAMYWYRQDPGQGLRLIYYSQIVNDFQKGDIAEGYSVSREKKESFPLTVTSAQKNPTAFYLCASSPGLRGTEAFFGQGTRLTVV.

The chain combines TRBV6-6 with TRBJ1-3; D call uncertain. Germline-derived CDR1 and CDR2 are MNHNY and SVGAGI (reference sequence). V was trimmed by 0 bases and J by 1 base, leaving 7 bases between them. The CDR3 has 15 residues. CDR3 bases: TGTGCCAGCAGTTACTCTTTTGCGTCTGGAAACACCATATATTTT. Translated: CASSYSFASGNTIYF.

DNA of the CDR3: TGTGCCAGCAGTTTATTCGGGGAAGATAGCTACACCTTC. This codes for CASSLFGEDSYTF. The chain is built from TRBV27 and TRBJ1-2, with no clear D. The CDR3 covers 13 residues. CDR1 MNHEY and CDR2 SMNVEV come from the germline V gene (reference sequence). Trimming pared 1 base from V and 9 bases from J, leaving 12 bases between.

The V gene is TRBV30, the J gene TRBJ2-1, with D possibly being TRBD1 (6 bases). The germline V gene encodes CDR1 GTSNPN and CDR2 SVGIG (reference sequence). The CDR3 is made up of 13 amino acids. Trimming removed 1 base from V and 5 bases from J, with 9 bases in between. The CDR3 here is CAWSGDNNNEQFF. CDR3 nucleotide sequence: TGTGCCTGGAGTGGGGACAACAACAATGAGCAGTTCTTC.

This rearrangement joins TRBV15 to TRBJ2-7; no firm D call. The CDR3 contains 16 residues. Trimming removed 0 bases at V and 5 bases at J, with 17 bases between. In germline, CDR1 is LNHNV, CDR2 YYDKDF (reference sequence). The CDR3 DNA follows: TGTGCCACCAGCAGAGATCCGCTGGCCGGAGTGAACGAGCAGTACTTC. Translating gives CATSRDPLAGVNEQYF.

The rearrangement links TRBV19 to TRBJ2-2, with TRBD1 identical over 7 bases. V was pared by 8 bases and J by 0 bases, with 6 bases of the junction left unmatched. Germline V lookup: CDR1 LNHDA, CDR2 SQIVND (reference sequence). The CDR3 is 15 amino acids. CDR3: CASLPGTANTGELFF. The CDR3 nucleotides are TGTGCCAGTCTTCCCGGGACAGCGAACACCGGGGAGCTGTTTTTT.

The genes are TRBV9 and TRBJ1-4, with a tentative D call TRBD1 (6 bases). The V gene lost 4 bases and the J gene lost 3 bases, with 19 bases spanning the gap. Germline loops: CDR1 SGDLS, CDR2 YYNGEE. CDR3 length: 17 amino acids. CDR3 coding DNA: TGTGCCAGCAGCTCTCCGACAGGCCTGGCGGCTAATGAAAAACTGTTTTTT. Amino acid sequence: CASSSPTGLAANEKLFF.

CDR3 amino acids: CASSLISGQGISSEAFF. CDR3 nucleotide sequence: TGCGCCAGCAGCTTAATTTCGGGACAGGGGATTTCGTCTGAAGCTTTCTTT. This chain links TRBV5-1 with TRBJ1-1; 10 bases are a match to TRBD1. The junction had 13 bases not matched to a gene; V was cut back by 2 bases and J by 6 bases. This CDR3 spans 17 amino acids. Germline CDR1 reads SGHRS; CDR2 reads YFSETQ.

J is TRBJ1-5 and V is TRBV6-1, with D perhaps matching TRBD1 (5 bases). In germline, CDR1 is MNHNS, CDR2 SASEGT. The V and J ends lost 6 bases and 0 bases respectively, with 12 bases between them. CDR3 length: 15 amino acids. The CDR3 here is CASRGGSNSNQPQHF. The DNA of the CDR3 is TGTGCCAGCAGGGGGGGGTCAAATAGCAATCAGCCCCAGCATTTT.

The V gene is TRBV18, the J gene TRBJ2-5; D is perhaps TRBD2 (5 bases). V lost 1 base to trimming and J lost 2 bases, with 17 bases between them. Germline V CDR1 and CDR2: KGHSH, LQKENI. This CDR3 comprises 17 residues. The CDR3 DNA is TGTGCCAGCTCACCACAGGTCCCGCAGGCGGGTCAAGAGACCCAGTACTTC. Protein product: CASSPQVPQAGQETQYF.

The chain has TRBV2 and TRBJ1-1, with TRBD1 matching 9 bases. V lost 6 bases, J lost 1 base, and 0 bases stayed unmatched. CDR1 is SNHLY, CDR2 FYNNEI, per germline. The CDR3 covers 13 residues. CDR3 nucleotides: TGTGCCAGCAGACAGGGGGCGAACACTGAAGCTTTCTTT. Translated, it gives CASRQGANTEAFF.

This chain links TRBV19 with TRBJ2-3; 10 positions agree with TRBD1. CDR1 LNHDA and CDR2 SQIVND come from the germline V gene (reference sequence). The trim removed 8 bases at V and 3 bases at J, leaving 5 bases unmatched. The CDR3 length is 14 residues. Written as DNA, the CDR3 is TGTGCCAGTTCCGGGACAGGGGATACAGATACGCAGTATTTT. It yields the protein CASSGTGDTDTQYF.

This chain uses TRBV5-1 with TRBJ2-7; 8 nucleotides line up with TRBD2. Germline-derived CDR1 and CDR2 are SGHRS and YFSETQ. The CDR3 contains 16 residues. J lost 2 bases, V lost 1 base, and 8 bases had no gene match. CDR3 residues: CASSLKRTAGAYEQYF. The CDR3 DNA sequence: TGCGCCAGCAGCTTGAAAAGGACAGCGGGGGCCTACGAGCAGTACTTC.

For this clone: Other DNA sequences in this sample translate to the same CDR3. The chain joins TRBV5-1 to TRBJ1-5; no definite D call. From germline, CDR1 is SGHRS and CDR2 YFSETQ. Trimming took 0 bases from V and 0 from J, leaving 7 bases between them. This CDR3 spans 15 amino acids. The CDR3 region has the DNA TGCGCCAGCAGCTTGGCCGGGGTTAGCAATCAGCCCCAGCATTTT. Encoded protein: CASSLAGVSNQPQHF.

V usage is TRBV5-1 and J usage is TRBJ2-3; TRBD2 aligns across 7 bases. CDR1 and CDR2 (germline): SGHRS, YFSETQ. This CDR3 is 14 amino acids long. V dropped 7 bases and J dropped 0; count of bases not matched to a gene: 5. CDR3 in amino acids: CASSSSGSTDTQYF. The CDR3 bases are TGCGCCAGCTCCTCTAGCGGTAGCACAGATACGCAGTATTTT.

This chain connects TRBV12-2 to TRBJ1-4; TRBD1, the table's D call, lacks a check against the DNA. TRBV12-2 represents a pseudogene. This CDR3 comprises 17 residues. The CDR3 loop reads CASRSEGGTGPREKLFF. CDR3 DNA sequence: TGTGCAAGTCGCTCCGAGGGGGGGACAGGCCCCCGTGAAAAACTGTTTTTT.

The chain joins TRBV6-6 to TRBJ1-4; TRBD1 aligns across 8 bases. With 6 bases clipped from V and 5 bases from J, the junction kept 8 bases outside the gene matches. This CDR3 region has 15 residues. CDR1 is MNHNY, CDR2 SVGAGI, per germline (reference sequence). CDR3 sequence: CASSPQGAGNEKLFF. CDR3 DNA: TGTGCCAGCAGCCCCCAGGGGGCCGGGAATGAAAAACTGTTTTTT.

The genes are TRBV6-1 and TRBJ2-3; D is possibly TRBD1 (5 bases). V was trimmed by 4 bases and J by 4 bases, leaving 18 bases between them. Germline V gene sequence: CDR1 MNHNS, CDR2 SASEGT. The CDR3 has 16 amino acids. This chain's CDR3 is CASSAQGKSYPDTQYF. The CDR3 nucleotides read TGTGCCAGCAGTGCGCAGGGAAAAAGTTACCCAGATACGCAGTATTTT.

V and J are TRBV25-1 and TRBJ2-7; the match to TRBD2 covers 11 bases. This CDR3 has 14 residues. V lost 5 bases and J lost 6; bases outside the gene matches: 6. The germline CDR1 and CDR2 sequences are MGHDK and SYGVNS. This CDR3 is CASSIAGGALEQYF. The DNA for the CDR3 is TGTGCCAGCAGTATAGCGGGAGGGGCCCTCGAGCAGTACTTC.